This T cell receptor beta chain comes out of a study of blood T cell repertoires in COVID-19. In the study overall: Sites across the United States, Italy and Spain contributed samples from acute and convalescent COVID-19. The analysed material was cDNA or gDNA that came from T cells, B-cell-depleted T cells, or PBMCs.

Per the study methods: Researchers report that nucleated cell counts were estimated from reference gene primer amplification. Data came from immunoSEQ multiplex PCR; TCRdb stores just in-frame clones and leaves some out. That table gives V, J and clone size, and the DNA gave D and trimming. Among approximately 250,000 clones, about 89% were seen once, and the ten largest hold 8.5% to 9%. Germline V gene data show CDR1 as LNHNV and CDR2 as YYDKDF (reference sequence). V was shortened by 2 bases and J by 5 bases, with 18 bases between the two germline ends. The CDR3 is 16 amino acids. V is TRBV15 and J is TRBJ2-5; D is perhaps TRBD2 (6 bases). Sequencing used peripheral blood. The TCR sequence derives from a man in his forties with active or convalescent COVID-19. The CDR3: CATSRHGGLPEETQYF. CDR3 in DNA: TGTGCCACCAGCAGACATGGGGGGTTACCGGAGGAGACCCAGTACTTC.